The source of this TCR beta chain is a study of a mutant IDH1 vaccine in newly diagnosed glioma. Study context: Vaccination began 4-6 weeks post radiotherapy alone, or with temozolomide cycles. Former treatment meant radiotherapy, temozolomide, or both; the majority had gotten both.

Method: immunoSEQ multiplex PCR; TCRdb's copy keeps in-frame clones and lacks some. Of tens of thousands of clones in the sample, less than 90% were seen once. The CDR3 spans 15 residues. Trimming at V came to 3 bases and at J to 10 bases, leaving 12 bases not matched to a gene. Germline CDR1 is ENHRY and CDR2 is SYGVKD. The time point is: week 35, safety follow-up. A 20-mer mutant IDH1 peptide at 300 ug was injected subcutaneously with topical imiquimod. Remarks on this clone: Its antigen is as yet unknown.

Sequenced here: PBMCs, sampled from a glioma patient whose treatment included an IDH1 peptide vaccine. J is TRBJ1-1 and V is TRBV10-3; 9 bases map to TRBD1. The clonotype originates from a man younger than 40 with glioma. CDR3 nucleotide sequence: TGTGCCATCAGTGACGAGGGACAGGGAAAGATAGGAGCTTTCTTT. It is translated as CAISDEGQGKIGAFF.